This T cell receptor beta chain is drawn from a study of blood T cell repertoires in COVID-19. In the study overall: Acute and convalescent COVID-19 specimens originated in the United States, Italy and Spain. T cells, B-cell-depleted T cells, or PBMCs provided the cDNA or gDNA that served as material.

Germline-derived CDR1 and CDR2 are LNHDA and SQIVND (reference sequence). The trim removed 4 bases at V and 4 bases at J, leaving 9 bases unmatched. This CDR3 has 15 amino acids. During active infection, Seattle patients enrolled and were then monitored through disease. Assay used: immunoSEQ multiplex PCR; TCRdb lists only in-frame clones, some missing. The table lists some 270,000 clones, roughly 89% of them singletons. V is TRBV19 and J is TRBJ1-2; 7 bases are a match to TRBD1. The receptor was derived from a woman aged 60 to 75 with COVID-19, enrolled during active disease. The specimen sequenced was peripheral blood. CDR3 protein: CASSTYETGRYGYTF. The CDR3 coding sequence is TGTGCCAGTAGTACCTACGAGACAGGGCGCTATGGCTACACCTTC.